Below, one T cell receptor (beta chain) is given with its context. No antigen is known for it. The junction departs from the called germline gene at one end, perhaps through a read error. Germline loops: CDR1 SNHLY, CDR2 FYNNEI. This CDR3 region has 14 residues. TCRdb re-analysed the multiplex PCR reads in MiXCR, keeping a single row per CDR3 protein. The table has about 140,000 distinct CDR3 sequences, about 30% seen once. The data belong to a study of breast tumors, draining lymph nodes, adjacent tissues. General study findings and limits: Tumor repertoires ranked between lymph nodes and nontumor tissue in diversity, with V and J gene preferences.

The lymph nodes were axillary draining lymph nodes from breast cancer patients. The origin of this receptor is a female donor with breast cancer. Some clones in this sample may be carry-over from other donors' samples. The sample taken for sequencing was axillary lymph node tissue. J is TRBJ1-1 and V is TRBV2; tentatively, D is TRBD1 (6 bases). CDR3 bases: TGTGACAGCCATTGGGCAGGGGCGAACACTGAAGCTTTCTTT. It is translated as CDSHWAGANTEAFF. The variable domain in full, completed from reference TRBV2 and TRBJ1-1, reads EPEVTQTPSHQVTQMGQEVILRCVPISNHLYFYWYRQILGQKVEFLVSFYNNEISEKSEIFDDQFSVERPDGSNFTLKIRSTKLEDSAMYFCDSHWAGANTEAFFGQGTRLTVV.